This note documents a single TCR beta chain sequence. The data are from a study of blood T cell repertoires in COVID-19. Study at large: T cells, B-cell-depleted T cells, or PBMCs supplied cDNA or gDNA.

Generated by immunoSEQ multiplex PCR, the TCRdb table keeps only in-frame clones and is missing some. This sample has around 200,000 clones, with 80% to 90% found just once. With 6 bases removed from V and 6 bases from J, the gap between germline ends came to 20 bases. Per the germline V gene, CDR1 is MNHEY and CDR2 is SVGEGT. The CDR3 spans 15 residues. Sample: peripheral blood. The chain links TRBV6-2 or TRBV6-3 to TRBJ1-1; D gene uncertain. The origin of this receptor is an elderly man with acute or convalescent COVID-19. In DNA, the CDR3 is TGTGCCAGCAGGTACGTTGGCGGGCAGTTCCCTGAAGCTTTCTTT. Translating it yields CASRYVGGQFPEAFF.